The subject of this entry is one TCR beta chain. V lost 4 bases and J lost 3, with 17 bases in between. CDR3 length: 15 amino acids. These data belong to a study of blood T cell repertoires in COVID-19. Using immunoSEQ multiplex PCR, the repertoire was profiled, and TCRdb retains in-frame clones only, with some absent. The sample consists of over 200,000 clones, 75% to 90% of them appearing once. The chain recombines TRBV5-3 with TRBJ2-7, with D tentatively TRBD1 (8 bases). TRBV5-3 is assigned to the ORF class and has an uncertain function. The source material was peripheral blood. This sequence originates from a human donor in a cohort sampled during active COVID-19. CDR3 region: CARSQGAGLLYEQYF. CDR3 DNA sequence: TGTGCCAGAAGCCAGGGGGCGGGACTACTCTACGAGCAGTACTTC.